This T cell receptor beta chain is from a study of cytomegalovirus exposure and HLA in healthy donors. Primers for the PCR totalled 60 Vbeta and 13 Jbeta. The assay was immunoSEQ multiplex PCR, and TCRdb's table has in-frame clones only and misses some. The sample has tens of thousands of clones, 82% seen once. The CDR3 runs 15 residues. Germline values: CDR1 GTSNPN, CDR2 SVGIG (reference sequence). The ends lost 2 bases at V and 0 bases at J; junction bases unmatched: 6. The receptor was isolated from a man between 18 and 35 years old in good health and CMV-seronegative. The chain combines TRBV30 with TRBJ1-1, with 7 bases aligning to TRBD1. Sequenced: PBMCs. CDR3 region: CAWSMTGNMNTEAFF. In DNA, the CDR3 is TGTGCCTGGAGTATGACAGGGAACATGAACACTGAAGCTTTCTTT.